This T cell receptor (beta chain) is from a study of blood T cell repertoires in COVID-19. At the level of the study: T cells, B-cell-depleted T cells, or PBMCs supplied cDNA or gDNA.

Germline V lookup: CDR1 MNHEY, CDR2 SVGAGI. The length of the CDR3 is 15 residues. Trimming shortened V by 3 bases and J by 4 bases, and 16 bases separated the two germline ends. Assignment of participants to cohorts was predicated upon participant-reported clinical history. In the study's own analysis: Amplifying reference gene primers gave estimates of nucleated cell counts. The method was immunoSEQ multiplex PCR; TCRdb's version includes in-frame clones alone and lacks a portion of them. V and J calls plus clone size are reproduced from that table; the DNA served to infer D and trimming. Of roughly 180,000 clones in the sample, 83% were seen once.

V gene TRBV6-5 combines with J gene TRBJ2-7, with D possibly matching TRBD2 (6 bases). The source of this sequence is a woman aged 45-65 years in a cohort exposed to, infected with or recovered from COVID-19 (not recorded which). Sequencing was performed on PBMCs or T cells enriched from blood (not recorded which). As DNA, the CDR3 is TGTGCCAGCAGTTATCTGGGGGGTAAAGGGTACGAGCAGTACTTC. Amino acid sequence: CASSYLGGKGYEQYF.